Listed here are 17 T cell receptor beta chains from one sample, sequenced in a study of Graves' ophthalmopathy and Graves' hyperthyroidism. As the template, RNA transcripts were used to amplify TCR beta CDR3 regions. First-round RT-PCR employed HTBI primers, with a second-round multiplex PCR after it. TCRdb itself ran the multiplex PCR reads through MiXCR, one entry per CDR3 protein. This table holds 660,000 or so distinct CDR3 sequences, more than 40% found once. Specimen: peripheral blood. The source of these receptors is an adult man with Graves' ophthalmopathy.

With respect to this clonotype: This may be a read error: a much more frequent sequence differs by one nucleotide. The V and J genes are TRBV2 and TRBJ2-7, with 7 bases identical to TRBD2. CDR3 length: 14 residues. Looked up from germline, CDR1 is SNHLY and CDR2 is FYNNEI. J lost 6 bases, V lost 5 bases, and 10 bases had no gene match. DNA of the CDR3: TGTGCCAGCAGTACCAGCGGGACTCATCGCGAGCAGTACTTC. It specifies CASSTSGTHREQYF.

This rearrangement joins TRBV19 to TRBJ2-2, with 10 bases that match TRBD1. This CDR3 has 16 amino acids. V lost 4 bases, J lost 5 bases, and 7 bases stayed unmatched. The germline CDR1 and CDR2 sequences are LNHDA and SQIVND (reference sequence). The CDR3: CASSRRQGAHTGELFF. The CDR3 DNA sequence: TGTGCCAGTAGTAGACGACAGGGGGCTCATACCGGGGAGCTGTTTTTT.

Turning to this clonotype: This may be a read error: a much more frequent sequence differs by one nucleotide. The chain recombines TRBV6-1 with TRBJ1-4; perhaps TRBD1 as D (5 bases). V lost 3 bases and J 0 bases, leaving 11 bases between the germline ends. This CDR3 has 16 amino acids. Germline CDR1 is MNHNS and CDR2 is SASEGT. CDR3 in DNA: TGTGCCAGCAGTGATTCCACAGGTTCAACTAATGAAAAACTGTTTTTT. It encodes CASSDSTGSTNEKLFF.

The V call is TRBV27, the J call TRBJ2-7; D might be TRBD2 (6 bases). Germline loops: CDR1 MNHEY, CDR2 SMNVEV (reference sequence). The CDR3 sequence is 16 residues long. Trimming took off 2 bases at V and 2 bases at J, with 16 bases between the two ends. The CDR3 spells CASSLPGVSGPYEQYF. CDR3 DNA sequence: TGTGCCAGCAGTTTACCCGGGGTTAGCGGCCCCTACGAGCAGTACTTC.

Ten or more counts support this clonotype. This sequence joins TRBV2 and TRBJ2-7; 8 bases fit TRBD1. V shed 7 bases, J shed 6 bases, and the junction held 11 bases outside the gene matches. This CDR3 has 14 residues. CDR1 and CDR2 (germline): SNHLY, FYNNEI. The CDR3 DNA reads TGTGCCAGCAAGCTACAGGGGGGTGCGGCCGAGCAGTACTTC. Its translation: CASKLQGGAAEQYF.

The CDR3 reads CASSFVENTGELFF. In DNA form, the CDR3 reads TGTGCCAGCAGCTTTGTGGAAAACACCGGGGAGCTGTTTTTT. The chain joins TRBV7-2 to TRBJ2-2; unclear D gene. V lost 3 bases and J lost 2, with 7 bases in between. CDR1 and CDR2 (germline): SGHTA, FQGNSA. CDR3 size: 14 residues. Complete variable domain (other parts from reference TRBV7-2 and TRBJ2-2): GAGVSQSPSNKVTEKGKDVELRCDPISGHTALYWYRQSLGQGLEFLIYFQGNSAPDKSGLPSDRFSAERTGGSVSTLTIQRTQQEDSAVYLCASSFVENTGELFFGEGSRLTVL.

This clonotype has only one observation. This rearrangement joins TRBV29-1 to TRBJ1-2, with 10 bases identical to TRBD1. V lost 8 bases, J lost 0 bases, and 3 bases stayed unmatched. CDR1 is SQVTM, CDR2 ANQGSEA, per germline. The CDR3 runs 13 residues. The CDR3 coding sequence is TGCAGCTTCGGACAGGGGGCTAACTATGGCTACACCTTC. The encoded protein is CSFGQGANYGYTF.

This clonotype has at least ten counts. This sequence joins TRBV7-8 and TRBJ2-5, with D possibly TRBD1 on 6 matching bases. The V and J ends lost 3 bases and 0 bases respectively, with 8 bases between them. CDR1 and CDR2 (germline): SGHVS, FQNEAQ. The CDR3 totals 14 residues. CDR3 residues: CASSLDSHQETQYF. The CDR3 DNA reads TGTGCCAGCAGCTTGGACAGCCACCAAGAGACCCAGTACTTC. Full variable domain (outside the CDR3, taken from reference TRBV7-8 and TRBJ2-5): GAGVSQSPRYKVAKRGQDVALRCDPISGHVSLFWYQQALGQGPEFLTYFQNEAQLDKSGLPSDRFFAERPEGSVSTLKIQRTQQEDSAVYLCASSLDSHQETQYFGPGTRLLVL.

This chain joins TRBV7-2 and TRBJ1-6, with D possibly TRBD1 on 5 matching bases. This CDR3 contains 14 residues. V shed 1 base and J shed 7 bases, with 8 bases lying between them. Germline loops: CDR1 SGHTA, CDR2 FQGNSA. The CDR3 DNA is TGTGCCAGCAGCTTAGAACGGGGGAATTCACCCCTCCACTTT. It is translated as CASSLERGNSPLHF.

On this clonotype itself: Since a much larger clone is just one base distant, this may be a read error. DNA of the CDR3: TGTGTCAGTAGTATTGGAAGGTTAAGGAACACTGAAGCTTTCTTT. It codes for CVSSIGRLRNTEAFF. V usage is TRBV19 and J usage is TRBJ1-1, with D uncertain. Germline assignment: CDR1 LNHDA and CDR2 SQIVND (reference sequence). The CDR3 loop spans 15 amino acids.

This clonotype was picked up a small number of times. One junction end disagrees with the germline gene, perhaps due to a read error. The CDR3 here is CASSEAARSYNSPLHF. The CDR3, as DNA: TGTGCCAGCAGTGAAGCAGCGCGGTCCTATAATTCACCCCTCCACTTT. The chain couples TRBV10-3 to TRBJ1-6, with D hard to call. The CDR3 runs 16 residues. The germline V gene has CDR1 ENHRY and CDR2 SYGVKD.

There are a few counts of this clonotype. As DNA, the CDR3 is TGCAGTGCTAGCGCGGTAGGGGCTTGGAGCAATCAGCCCCAGCATTTT. Encoded protein: CSASAVGAWSNQPQHF. This chain links TRBV20-1 with TRBJ1-5, with D perhaps matching TRBD1 (5 bases). The germline V gene encodes CDR1 DFQATT and CDR2 SNEGSKA (reference sequence). The V and J ends lost 3 bases and 1 base respectively, with 16 bases between them. This CDR3 spans 16 amino acids.

This clonotype came up many times. V gene TRBV7-2 combines with J gene TRBJ1-3, with D unclear. This CDR3 contains 12 residues. The V end was cut by 4 bases, the J end by 7 bases, with 8 bases between. Germline V gene lookup returns CDR1 SGHTA and CDR2 FQGNSA. The CDR3 loop reads CASSSDRNTIYF. CDR3 nucleotides: TGTGCCAGCAGCTCCGATCGGAACACCATATATTTT. Looking up the rest from reference TRBV7-2 and TRBJ1-3 gives the full variable domain: GAGVSQSPSNKVTEKGKDVELRCDPISGHTALYWYRQSLGQGLEFLIYFQGNSAPDKSGLPSDRFSAERTGGSVSTLTIQRTQQEDSAVYLCASSSDRNTIYFGEGSWLTVV.

The gene calls are TRBV10-3 and TRBJ2-6; D gene uncertain. The germline CDR1 and CDR2 sequences are ENHRY and SYGVKD. V was clipped by 0 bases and J by 9 bases, with 9 bases between them. The CDR3 runs 14 residues. CDR3 DNA sequence: TGTGCCATCAGTGAGTCGTCTGGGATCAACGTCCTGACTTTC. The encoded protein is CAISESSGINVLTF.

Many counts were recorded for this clonotype. V and J are TRBV20-1 and TRBJ2-7, with D possibly TRBD1 on 6 matching bases. Trimming cost V 2 bases and J 2 bases, with 13 bases left between them. This CDR3 contains 14 residues. CDR1 DFQATT and CDR2 SNEGSKA come from the germline V gene (reference sequence). As DNA, the CDR3 is TGCAGTGCTAGATCAGATCAGGGGACCTACGAGCAGTACTTC. Its translation: CSARSDQGTYEQYF.

Comment on this clonotype: A much larger clone differs by one base, so this may be a read error. The gene calls are TRBV7-9 and TRBJ2-7, with TRBD1 matching 7 bases. This CDR3 has 14 amino acids. Germline assignment: CDR1 SEHNR and CDR2 FQNEAQ (reference sequence). Written as DNA, the CDR3 is TGTGCCAGCAGCTTAGGGGGACAGTCCTACGGGCAGTACTTC. Its protein is CASSLGGQSYGQYF.

At least ten counts were recorded for this clonotype. V and J are TRBV7-2 and TRBJ2-5, with 10 nucleotides matching TRBD1. This CDR3 region has 14 residues. The germline gives CDR1 SGHTA, CDR2 FQGNSA. Losses at the gene ends were 11 bases for V and 4 bases for J; bases not matched to a gene: 10. The CDR3 here is CAGAGTGAGETQYF. CDR3 in DNA: TGTGCCGGGGCCGGGACAGGGGCGGGAGAGACCCAGTACTTC.